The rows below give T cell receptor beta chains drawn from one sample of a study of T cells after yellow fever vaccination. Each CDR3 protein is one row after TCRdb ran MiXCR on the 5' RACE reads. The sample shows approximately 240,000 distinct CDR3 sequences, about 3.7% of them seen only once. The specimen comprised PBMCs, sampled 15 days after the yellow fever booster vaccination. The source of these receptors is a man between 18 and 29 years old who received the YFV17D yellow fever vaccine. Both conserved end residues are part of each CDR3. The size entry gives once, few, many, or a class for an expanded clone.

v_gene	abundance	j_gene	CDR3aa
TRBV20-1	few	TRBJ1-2	CSARELKSANYGYTF
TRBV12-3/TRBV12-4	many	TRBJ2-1	CASRRRGGIDDNEQFF
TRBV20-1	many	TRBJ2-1	CSARVLYSPSEQFF
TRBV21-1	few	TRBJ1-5	CAPRLSNQPQHF
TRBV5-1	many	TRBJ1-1	CASSGVTKTEAFF
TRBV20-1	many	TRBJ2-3	CSARDPLRSTDTQYF
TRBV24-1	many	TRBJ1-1	CATSEKGVNTEAFF
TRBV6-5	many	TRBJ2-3	CASSLRLGTDTQYF
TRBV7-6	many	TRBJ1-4	CASSSTRDGDEKLFF
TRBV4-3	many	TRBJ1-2	CASSPDGPNYGYTF
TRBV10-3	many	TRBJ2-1	CAISAGTGSPRGNYNEQFF
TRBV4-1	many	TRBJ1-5	CASSQEWAGGPFVDNQPQHF
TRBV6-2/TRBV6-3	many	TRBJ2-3	CASTHGLADTDTQYF
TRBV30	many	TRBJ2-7	CAWSVGDSSYEQYF
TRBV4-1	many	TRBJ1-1	CASSQGGWANTEAFF
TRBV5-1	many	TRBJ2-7	CASSLGLAALSYEQYF
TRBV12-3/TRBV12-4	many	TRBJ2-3	CASSLGGGRWSDTQYF
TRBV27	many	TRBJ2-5	CASSTWGGRETQYF
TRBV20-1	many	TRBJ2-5	CSAYDRAGQETQYF
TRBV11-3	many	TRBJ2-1	CASSLAGTSGGLNEQFF
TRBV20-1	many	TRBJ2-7	CSAREELTLWDEQYF
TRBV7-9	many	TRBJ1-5	CASSLGGDSQEPQHF